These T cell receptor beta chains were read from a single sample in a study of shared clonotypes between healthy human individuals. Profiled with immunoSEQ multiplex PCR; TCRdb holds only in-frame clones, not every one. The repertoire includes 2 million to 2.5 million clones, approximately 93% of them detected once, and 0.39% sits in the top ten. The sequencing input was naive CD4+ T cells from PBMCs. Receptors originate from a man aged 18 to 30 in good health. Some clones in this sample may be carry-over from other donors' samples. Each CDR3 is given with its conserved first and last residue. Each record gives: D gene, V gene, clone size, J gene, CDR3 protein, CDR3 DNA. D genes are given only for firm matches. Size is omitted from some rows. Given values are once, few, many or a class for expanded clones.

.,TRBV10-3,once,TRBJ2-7,CAIRPSGSRTGQYF,TGTGCCATCAGGCCATCAGGGTCCCGGACCGGGCAGTACTTC
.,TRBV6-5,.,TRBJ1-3,CASSYSLRAGNTIYF,TGTGCCAGCAGTTACTCCCTAAGGGCTGGAAACACCATATATTTT
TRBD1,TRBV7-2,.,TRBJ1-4,CASSDRDRTTNEKLFF,TGTGCCAGCAGCGACCGGGACAGAACAACTAATGAAAAACTGTTTTTT
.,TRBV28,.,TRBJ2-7,CASIGGVSIYEQYF,TGTGCCAGCATCGGCGGGGTCTCGATCTACGAGCAGTACTTC
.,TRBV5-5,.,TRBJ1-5,CASSLPGVQPQHF,TGTGCCAGCAGCTTGCCAGGCGTGCAGCCCCAGCATTTT
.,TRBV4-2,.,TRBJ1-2,CASSQDPYGYTF,TGTGCCAGCAGCCAAGACCCCTATGGCTACACCTTC
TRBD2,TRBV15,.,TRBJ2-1,CATSVAGGPYNEQFF,TGTGCCACCAGCGTAGCGGGAGGGCCCTACAATGAGCAGTTCTTC
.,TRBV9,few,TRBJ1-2,CASSVRTQGPGYTF,TGTGCCAGCAGCGTACGTACTCAGGGCCCGGGCTACACCTTC
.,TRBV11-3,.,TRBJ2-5,CASSDGVRETQYF,TGTGCCAGTTCCGACGGGGTCCGAGAGACCCAGTACTTC
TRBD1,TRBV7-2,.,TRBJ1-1,CASSTDRSGGAFF,TGTGCCAGCAGCACAGACAGGTCAGGGGGAGCTTTCTTT
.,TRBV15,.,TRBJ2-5,CATSDQETQYF,TGTGCCACCTCCGACCAAGAGACCCAGTACTTC
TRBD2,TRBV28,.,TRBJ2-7,CASSLALPPVAGGPLSYEQYF,TGTGCCAGCAGTTTAGCCCTCCCTCCGGTAGCGGGAGGACCCCTCTCCTACGAGCAGTACTTC
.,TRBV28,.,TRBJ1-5,CASSLLSGGLGQPQHF,TGTGCCAGCAGTTTACTCTCTGGGGGTTTGGGTCAGCCCCAGCATTTT
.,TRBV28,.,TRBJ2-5,CASSGDWPETQYF,TGTGCCAGCAGCGGGGACTGGCCGGAGACCCAGTACTTC
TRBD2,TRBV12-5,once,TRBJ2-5,CASGLVKGTSGQREETQYF,TGTGCTAGTGGTTTGGTAAAGGGGACTAGCGGCCAGAGGGAGGAGACCCAGTACTTC
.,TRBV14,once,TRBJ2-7,CASSQSYYEQYF,TGTGCCAGCAGCCAAAGCTACTACGAGCAGTACTTC
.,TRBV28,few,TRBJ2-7,CASRTPSYEQYF,TGTGCCAGCAGGACACCATCTTACGAGCAGTACTTC
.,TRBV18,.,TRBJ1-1,CASSPKRELEAFF,TGTGCCAGCTCCCCCAAGCGGGAACTCGAAGCTTTCTTT
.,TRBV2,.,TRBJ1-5,CASSDMGARQPQHF,TGTGCCAGCAGTGATATGGGGGCCCGACAGCCCCAGCATTTT
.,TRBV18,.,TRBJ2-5,CASSSLAAKTQYF,TGTGCCAGCTCGTCACTAGCCGCAAAGACCCAGTACTTC
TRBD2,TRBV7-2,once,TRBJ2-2,CASSHGLANTGELFF,TGTGCCAGCAGCCACGGACTAGCTAACACCGGGGAGCTGTTTTTT
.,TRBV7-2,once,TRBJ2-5,CASSPAWGERNQETQYF,TGTGCCAGCAGCCCAGCATGGGGGGAGAGGAATCAAGAGACCCAGTACTTC
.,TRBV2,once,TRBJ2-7,CASNPSYKGIGEQYF,TGTGCCAGCAATCCCTCGTATAAGGGTATCGGCGAGCAGTACTTC
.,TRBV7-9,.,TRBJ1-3,CASSSDRKPSSGNTIYF,TGTGCCAGCAGCTCAGACAGGAAGCCATCCTCTGGAAACACCATATATTTT
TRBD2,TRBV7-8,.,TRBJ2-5,CASSSPGLVGETQYF,TGTGCCAGCAGCTCCCCGGGACTAGTGGGGGAGACCCAGTACTTC
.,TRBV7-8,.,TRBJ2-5,CASSASGTYETQYF,TGTGCCAGCAGCGCCTCCGGGACATATGAGACCCAGTACTTC
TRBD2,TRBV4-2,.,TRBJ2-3,CASSQTAGLADTQYF,TGTGCCAGCAGCCAAACGGCAGGACTAGCGGATACGCAGTATTTT
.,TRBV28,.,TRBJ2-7,CASSLGGNAGTDEQYF,TGTGCCAGCAGTTTGGGCGGGAACGCGGGAACAGACGAGCAGTACTTC
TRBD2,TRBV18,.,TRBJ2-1,CASSPAGGPFHNEQFF,TGTGCCAGCTCTCCCGCGGGGGGGCCCTTTCACAATGAGCAGTTCTTC
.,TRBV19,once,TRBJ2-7,CASRQGGRYEQYF,TGTGCCAGCCGACAGGGAGGGCGCTACGAGCAGTACTTC
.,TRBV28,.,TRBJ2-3,CASSLLAVPTDTQYF,TGTGCCAGCAGTTTATTGGCAGTCCCCACAGATACGCAGTATTTT
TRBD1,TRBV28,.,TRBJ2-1,CASGQGAYNEQFF,TGTGCCAGCGGACAGGGGGCATACAATGAGCAGTTCTTC
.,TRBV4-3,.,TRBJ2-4,CASSQGQLAKNIQYF,TGCGCCAGCAGCCAAGGACAGCTAGCCAAAAACATTCAGTACTTC
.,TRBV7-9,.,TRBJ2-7,CASSLATRSYEQYF,TGTGCCAGCAGCTTAGCGACCCGCTCCTACGAGCAGTACTTC
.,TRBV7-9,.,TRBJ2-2,CASSHGIPTGELFF,TGTGCCAGCAGCCACGGGATCCCTACCGGGGAGCTGTTTTTT
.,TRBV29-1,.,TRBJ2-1,CSVDRGRSTYNEQFF,TGCAGCGTTGACCGGGGGAGGAGTACCTACAATGAGCAGTTCTTC
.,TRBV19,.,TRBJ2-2,CARTREKKEPNTGELFF,TGTGCCAGGACCCGTGAAAAAAAGGAACCGAACACCGGGGAGCTGTTTTTT
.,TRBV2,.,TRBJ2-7,CASTILVGDYEQYF,TGTGCCAGCACTATCCTAGTGGGGGACTACGAGCAGTACTTC
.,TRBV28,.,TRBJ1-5,CASSLRVAAQHF,TGTGCCAGCAGTTTAAGGGTGGCAGCCCAGCATTTT
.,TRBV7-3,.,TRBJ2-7,CASSLRADPTEQYF,TGTGCCAGCAGCTTGCGGGCGGACCCTACCGAGCAGTACTTC
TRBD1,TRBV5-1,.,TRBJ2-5,CASSSDRGQETQYF,TGCGCCAGCAGCTCAGACAGGGGGCAAGAGACCCAGTACTTC
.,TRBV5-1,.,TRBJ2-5,CASSLALIAWETQYF,TGCGCCAGCAGCTTGGCCTTAATAGCATGGGAGACCCAGTACTTC
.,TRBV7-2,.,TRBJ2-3,CASSLQRSGTDTQYF,TGTGCCAGCAGCTTACAGCGGAGTGGCACAGATACGCAGTATTTT
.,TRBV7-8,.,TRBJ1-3,CASSPPRGLSGNTIYF,TGTGCCAGCAGCCCCCCGCGGGGCCTCTCTGGAAACACCATATATTTT
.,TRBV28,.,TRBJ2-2,CASRGGTLGSGELFF,TGTGCCAGCAGGGGTGGGACCCTGGGATCCGGGGAGCTGTTTTTT